This T cell receptor beta chain was retrieved from a study of T cell changes during pregnancy in multiple sclerosis. V was trimmed by 1 base and J by 11 bases, leaving 14 bases between them. Germline V CDR1 and CDR2: SEHNR, FQNEAQ (reference sequence). The length of the CDR3 is 13 residues. Sequencing was performed with immunoSEQ multiplex PCR; in TCRdb, only in-frame clones are kept and a portion is missing. The data hold about 57,000 clones, with approximately 93% observed a single time. The receptor comes from a female donor with multiple sclerosis, enrolled in a pregnancy study. The rearrangement links TRBV7-9 to TRBJ1-1; D unclear. The sample was peripheral blood, taken after pregnancy. The CDR3: CASSLERISPAFF. CDR3 coding DNA: TGTGCCAGCAGCTTAGAGAGGATTTCACCGGCTTTCTTT. The variable domain in full, with the rest retrieved from reference TRBV7-9 and TRBJ1-1, is DTGVSQNPRHKITKRGQNVTFRCDPISEHNRLYWYRQTLGQGPEFLTYFQNEAQLEKSRLLSDRFSAERPKGSFSTLEIQRTEQGDSAMYLCASSLERISPAFFGQGTRLTVV.